The next 32 T cell receptor beta chains were all read from a single sample in a study of blood T cell repertoires in COVID-19 (TCRdb year 2020). Library creation used the immunoSEQ multiplex PCR assay. Drawn from immuneACCESS, this table holds only the in-frame rearrangements with V and J called that TCRdb kept. Clones are partly lost; checked studies trace under half to an unresolved V gene and leave the rest unexplained. The sample records approximately 100,000 clones, approximately 79% of which are singletons. The top ten hold around 9.9% of the sample. Sequences were obtained from peripheral blood. These TCRs come from a man aged 70 or older with active or convalescent COVID-19.

This clone was observed at least ten times. The chain couples TRBV5-4 to TRBJ1-3; D unresolved. V lost 0 bases and J lost 4, with 11 bases in between. CDR3 length: 15 residues. Germline V gene data show CDR1 as SGHNT and CDR2 as YYREEE (reference sequence). The CDR3 sequence: CASSLGGVSGNTIYF. CDR3 nucleotide sequence: TGTGCCAGCAGCTTGGGTGGAGTATCAGGAAACACCATATATTTT.

The gene calls are TRBV5-1 and TRBJ2-3; 12 nucleotides line up with TRBD2. The V and J ends lost 4 bases and 2 bases, in that order; junction bases with no gene match: 8. This CDR3 has 17 amino acids. CDR1 and CDR2 from the germline V gene are SGHRS and YFSETQ. CDR3 amino acids: CASSPGLAGTYTDTQYF. The DNA of the CDR3 is TGCGCCAGCAGCCCAGGACTAGCGGGGACTTACACAGATACGCAGTATTTT.

V gene TRBV9 combines with J gene TRBJ1-1, with D unclear. The CDR3 consists of 13 residues. The V gene lost 0 bases and the J gene lost 8 bases, with 11 bases spanning the gap. Germline assignment: CDR1 SGDLS and CDR2 YYNGEE. CDR3 DNA: TGTGCCAGCAGCGTAGGTCCCTCCCCCGAAGCTTTCTTT. Translation gives CASSVGPSPEAFF.

The chain combines TRBV20-1 with TRBJ2-3, with 11 nucleotides matching TRBD2. The V gene's germline CDR1 is DFQATT and CDR2 SNEGSKA (reference sequence). There are 16 residues in the CDR3. V shed 3 bases and J 3 bases; nucleotides not matched to a gene: 8. The CDR3 DNA reads as TGCAGTGCTAGTAGCGGGGGGGGAGTCCGGACAGATACGCAGTATTTT. It codes for CSASSGGGVRTDTQYF.

The rearrangement links TRBV6-5 to TRBJ1-2; possibly TRBD1 for D (6 bases). The V end lost 5 bases, the J end lost 5 bases, and 12 bases lay between the germline ends. CDR1 and CDR2 (germline): MNHEY, SVGAGI. The length of the CDR3 is 13 residues. The CDR3 DNA sequence: TGTGCCAGCAGTCCGGGAGGGGGGTATGGCTACACCTTC. Translating it yields CASSPGGGYGYTF.

The V call is TRBV5-4, the J call TRBJ1-2; 9 bases align to TRBD1. V lost 5 bases to trimming and J lost 5 bases; unmatched junction nucleotides: 7. The CDR3 is 14 amino acids. From germline, CDR1 is SGHNT and CDR2 YYREEE (reference sequence). Written as DNA, the CDR3 is TGTGCCAGCAGTATACAGGGGGCCCCTTATGGCTACACCTTC. It specifies CASSIQGAPYGYTF.

This chain uses TRBV10-3 with TRBJ2-3, with 9 bases that match TRBD2. CDR3 length: 14 amino acids. The trim removed 6 bases at V and 5 bases at J, leaving 6 bases unmatched. CDR1 and CDR2 from the germline V gene are ENHRY and SYGVKD. Here the CDR3 DNA reads TGTGCCATCAGGGGCGGGGGGGCCAAAGATACGCAGTATTTT. This sequence encodes CAIRGGGAKDTQYF.

The chain combines TRBV5-6 with TRBJ1-6, with D perhaps TRBD1 (6 bases). The germline V gene encodes CDR1 SGHDT and CDR2 YYEEEE. The CDR3 extends over 14 amino acids. V lost 4 bases, J lost 7 bases, and 12 bases lay in between. CDR3 nucleotide sequence: TGTGCCAGCAGCGGTCCAGGGGTAAATTCACCCCTCCACTTT. This sequence encodes CASSGPGVNSPLHF.

CDR3 nucleotide sequence: TGTGCCAGCAGTGAACGTATGCGAGGGAGTCTTGATTCACCCCTCCACTTT. Encoded protein: CASSERMRGSLDSPLHF. V usage is TRBV6-1 and J usage is TRBJ1-6, with D unresolved. This CDR3 spans 17 amino acids. Germline V gene sequence: CDR1 MNHNS, CDR2 SASEGT. The V gene lost 2 bases and the J gene lost 8 bases, with 19 bases spanning the gap.

CDR3 bases: TGCGCCAGCAGCTCCAGGGCCCCGGCAGCGGGGACGCCAGATACGCAGTATTTT. It codes for CASSSRAPAAGTPDTQYF. This chain connects TRBV4-3 to TRBJ2-3; 7 bases are a match to TRBD2. CDR1 LGHNA and CDR2 YSLEER come from the germline V gene. There are 18 residues in the CDR3. V lost 5 bases, J lost 4 bases, and 18 bases stayed unmatched.

The rearrangement joins TRBV25-1 to TRBJ2-7, with D perhaps matching TRBD2 (7 bases). The germline V gene has CDR1 MGHDK and CDR2 SYGVNS. This CDR3 region has 14 residues. V lost 4 bases, J lost 2 bases, and 12 bases lay in between. The CDR3 DNA follows: TGTGCCAGCAGTGCCGGGAGGACAGCCTACGAGCAGTACTTC. Its translation: CASSAGRTAYEQYF.

The CDR3 loop reads CASSLEARLANTYGYTF. The CDR3 DNA reads as TGTGCCAGCAGCTTGGAGGCGAGACTGGCCAATACCTATGGCTACACCTTC. This chain links TRBV5-5 with TRBJ1-2; D call uncertain. Per the germline V gene, CDR1 is SGHKS and CDR2 is YYEKEE (reference sequence). The ends were cut back, 0 bases at V and 4 bases at J, with 19 bases in the middle. This CDR3 is 17 amino acids long.

The chain has TRBV7-2 and TRBJ2-7; 13 bases fit TRBD2. Germline V gene data show CDR1 as SGHTA and CDR2 as FQGNSA. The CDR3 covers 15 residues. V was clipped by 3 bases and J by 3 bases; unmatched bases: 2. The CDR3 region is CASSFGLAGVYEQYF. CDR3 nucleotides: TGTGCCAGCAGCTTTGGACTAGCGGGGGTCTACGAGCAGTACTTC.

The chain carries TRBV5-8 and TRBJ1-1; 7 positions agree with TRBD1. The J segment lost 1 base and the V segment lost 4 bases, leaving 10 bases of the junction unmatched. CDR1 and CDR2 from the germline V gene are SGHTS and YDEGEE. The CDR3 sequence is 16 residues long. Here the CDR3 reads CASSHFYRGGNTEAFF. Here the CDR3 DNA reads TGTGCCAGCAGCCATTTCTACAGGGGCGGGAACACTGAAGCTTTCTTT.

The gene calls are TRBV4-3 and TRBJ1-2; 7 bases line up with TRBD1. V was clipped by 1 base and J by 7 bases; unmatched bases: 12. CDR3 length: 16 residues. Germline CDR1 is LGHNA and CDR2 is YSLEER. The CDR3 loop is CASSQAHPTGWAGYTF. The CDR3 bases are TGCGCCAGCAGCCAAGCTCACCCGACAGGGTGGGCTGGCTACACCTTC.

The chain's CDR3 is CASSLGGSAGEQFF. The CDR3 DNA sequence: TGTGCCAGCAGCTTAGGTGGGTCGGCGGGTGAGCAGTTCTTC. The chain has TRBV7-9 and TRBJ2-1; tentative D call: TRBD2 (5 bases). V was cut by 1 base and J by 9 bases, with 13 bases left in between. Germline lookup yields CDR1 SEHNR and CDR2 FQNEAQ (reference sequence). The CDR3 consists of 14 residues.

The rearrangement joins TRBV25-1 to TRBJ1-2; D uncertain. Germline V gives CDR1 MGHDK, CDR2 SYGVNS. The CDR3 totals 12 residues. Trimming took off 1 base at V and 9 bases at J, with 9 bases between the two ends. The CDR3 here is CASSESDSSYTF. The CDR3 region has the DNA TGTGCCAGCAGTGAATCGGATAGCAGCTACACCTTC.

The chain joins TRBV7-9 to TRBJ2-7, with a tentative D call TRBD2 (6 bases). CDR1 is SEHNR, CDR2 FQNEAQ, per germline (reference sequence). CDR3 size: 13 residues. The V end was cut by 5 bases, the J end by 0 bases, with 8 bases between. CDR3 protein: CASSGGFSYEQYF. The CDR3 bases are TGTGCCAGCAGCGGGGGGTTCTCCTACGAGCAGTACTTC. The variable domain in full, with the rest retrieved from reference TRBV7-9 and TRBJ2-7, is DTGVSQNPRHKITKRGQNVTFRCDPISEHNRLYWYRQTLGQGPEFLTYFQNEAQLEKSRLLSDRFSAERPKGSFSTLEIQRTEQGDSAMYLCASSGGFSYEQYFGPGTRLTVT.

The chain links TRBV7-9 to TRBJ2-3; a possible D gene is TRBD1 (6 bases). The CDR3 runs to 15 residues. Per the germline V gene, CDR1 is SEHNR and CDR2 is FQNEAQ (reference sequence). Trimming shortened V by 5 bases and J by 2 bases, and 14 bases separated the two germline ends. The CDR3 loop reads CASSTGQWNTDTQYF. The CDR3, as DNA: TGTGCCAGCAGCACGGGACAATGGAACACAGATACGCAGTATTTT.

DNA for the CDR3: TGTGCCAGCTCACCGGTGGACCCAGGGGGGCACAGTGAGCAGTTCTTC. It specifies CASSPVDPGGHSEQFF. The chain couples TRBV18 to TRBJ2-1; D might be TRBD1 (7 bases). Germline CDR1 reads KGHSH; CDR2 reads LQKENI. The V end lost 3 bases, the J end lost 9 bases, and 21 bases lay between the germline ends. CDR3 length equals 16 residues.

This clone was seen only a few times. DNA for the CDR3: TGTGCCAGCAGTGATTGGACAGGCTATGGCTACACCTTC. This gives the protein CASSDWTGYGYTF. This chain joins TRBV25-1 and TRBJ1-2, with 7 bases fitting TRBD1. J gave up 4 bases and V 3 bases, and 2 bases lay outside the gene matches. CDR1 is MGHDK and CDR2 is SYGVNS in the germline V gene. This CDR3 contains 13 residues.

This chain uses TRBV4-1 with TRBJ1-5, with unresolved D. The V gene's germline CDR1 is MGHRA and CDR2 YSYEKL. This CDR3 region has 13 residues. Trimming cost V 1 base and J 5 bases, with 6 bases left between them. The CDR3 is CASSQGVYQPQHF. For the CDR3, the DNA is TGCGCCAGCAGCCAAGGAGTTTATCAGCCCCAGCATTTT.

J is TRBJ2-5 and V is TRBV4-3, with 7 bases matching TRBD1. With 0 bases clipped from V and 2 bases from J, the junction kept 6 bases outside the gene matches. CDR1 is LGHNA and CDR2 is YSLEER in the germline V gene. This CDR3 is 16 amino acids long. Here the CDR3 reads CASSQDIPGQQETQYF. DNA for the CDR3: TGCGCCAGCAGCCAAGATATTCCGGGACAGCAAGAGACCCAGTACTTC.

This clone was seen a single time. The rearrangement links TRBV5-1 to TRBJ1-1, with D possibly being TRBD1 (6 bases). The CDR3 is 14 amino acids. Per germline, CDR1 SGHRS and CDR2 YFSETQ. V dropped 7 bases and J dropped 7 bases, with 20 bases sitting between them. The CDR3 loop reads CASRPSAGDVEAFF. In nucleotides, the CDR3 is TGCGCCAGCCGACCCTCGGCAGGGGACGTTGAAGCTTTCTTT.

The rearrangement links TRBV5-1 to TRBJ1-1; 7 bases match TRBD1. V gave up 0 bases and J gave up 2 bases; unmatched junction bases: 7. Germline values: CDR1 SGHRS, CDR2 YFSETQ. This CDR3 has 16 residues. The CDR3 is CASSLAIGGRNTEAFF. CDR3 coding DNA: TGCGCCAGCAGCTTGGCCATAGGGGGCCGAAACACTGAAGCTTTCTTT. Drawing the rest from reference TRBV5-1 and TRBJ1-1, the complete variable domain is KAGVTQTPRYLIKTRGQQVTLSCSPISGHRSVSWYQQTPGQGLQFLFEYFSETQRNKGNFPGRFSGRQFSNSRSEMNVSTLELGDSALYLCASSLAIGGRNTEAFFGQGTRLTVV.

The rearrangement joins TRBV4-1 to TRBJ2-2; possibly TRBD2 for D (5 bases). The CDR3 length is 16 residues. Germline CDR1 and CDR2: MGHRA and YSYEKL. Trimming removed 2 bases at V and 5 bases at J, with 15 bases between. Here the CDR3 reads CASSQFAGVGTGELFF. CDR3 DNA sequence: TGCGCCAGCAGCCAATTTGCCGGGGTGGGAACCGGGGAGCTGTTTTTT.

The chain couples TRBV19 to TRBJ2-5; a weak D match, TRBD1 (6 bases). Germline V CDR1 and CDR2: LNHDA, SQIVND (reference sequence). CDR3 length equals 13 residues. The V gene lost 3 bases and the J gene lost 4 bases, with 9 bases spanning the gap. CDR3 loop: CASSMGTLETQYF. CDR3 bases: TGTGCCAGTAGTATGGGGACACTAGAGACCCAGTACTTC.

The gene calls are TRBV19 and TRBJ2-6, with 11 bases lining up with TRBD1. Germline trimming cut 5 bases from V and 4 bases from J; bases unmatched to any gene: 7. Germline lookup yields CDR1 LNHDA and CDR2 SQIVND (reference sequence). The CDR3 is 17 residues long. This chain's CDR3 is CASSLGQGASGANVLTF. In DNA, the CDR3 is TGTGCCAGTAGTTTAGGACAGGGGGCGTCCGGGGCCAACGTCCTGACTTTC.

The chain joins TRBV6-2 or TRBV6-3 to TRBJ2-1; the match to TRBD2 covers 10 bases. V shed 5 bases and J 10 bases; nucleotides not matched to a gene: 8. In germline, CDR1 is MNHEY, CDR2 SVGEGT. The CDR3 covers 14 residues. This CDR3 reads CASSNSGGRYEQFF. DNA of the CDR3: TGTGCCAGCAGTAATAGCGGGGGGCGGTACGAGCAGTTCTTC.

The rearrangement links TRBV2 to TRBJ1-6; 7 positions match TRBD1. CDR1 SNHLY and CDR2 FYNNEI come from the germline V gene. The CDR3 totals 13 residues. V shed 6 bases, J shed 10 bases, and the junction held 6 bases outside the gene matches. The CDR3 loop is CASSLDRRSPLHF. CDR3 DNA sequence: TGTGCCAGCAGCCTGGACAGGAGATCACCCCTCCACTTT. The whole variable domain, remainder taken from reference TRBV2 and TRBJ1-6, is EPEVTQTPSHQVTQMGQEVILRCVPISNHLYFYWYRQILGQKVEFLVSFYNNEISEKSEIFDDQFSVERPDGSNFTLKIRSTKLEDSAMYFCASSLDRRSPLHFGNGTRLTVT.

J is TRBJ1-6 and V is TRBV7-8; D may be TRBD1 (5 bases). CDR1 is SGHVS, CDR2 FQNEAQ, per germline. V lost 1 base and J 7 bases, leaving 8 bases between the germline ends. The CDR3 has 14 amino acids. The CDR3 loop is CASSLDGGNSPLHF. The CDR3 DNA sequence: TGTGCCAGCAGCTTAGACGGGGGGAATTCACCCCTCCACTTT.

The chain links TRBV10-3 to TRBJ2-2, with 11 bases matching TRBD2. With 7 bases clipped from V and 6 bases from J, the junction kept 7 bases outside the gene matches. This CDR3 region has 15 residues. Per germline, CDR1 ENHRY and CDR2 SYGVKD. CDR3 coding DNA: TGTGCCATCAAGAGTAGCGGGGGGGCATCCGGGGAGCTGTTTTTT. Protein sequence: CAIKSSGGASGELFF.